Shown below are 10 T cell receptor beta chains from a single sample sequenced in a study of T cells in localized non-small cell lung cancer. TCRdb's table, derived via immunoSEQ multiplex PCR, lists solely in-frame clones and lacks some. Among more than 30,000 clones listed, roughly 90% were seen once. The source was peripheral blood mononuclear cells, collected before any cancer treatment. All receptors come from a woman between 35 and 70 years old with stage III lung adenocarcinoma.

This clone occurred once. This chain uses TRBV6-5 with TRBJ1-1; D call uncertain. CDR1 MNHEY and CDR2 SVGAGI come from the germline V gene. The length of the CDR3 is 14 residues. The V end lost 7 bases, the J end lost 0 bases, and 12 bases lay between the germline ends. CDR3 bases: TGTGCCAGCAACCCCGAGGGTCTGAACACTGAAGCTTTCTTT. Its translation is CASNPEGLNTEAFF.

The V and J genes are TRBV27 and TRBJ1-1; D not certain. The V gene lost 1 base and the J gene lost 6 bases, with 12 bases spanning the gap. This CDR3 spans 14 amino acids. CDR1 is MNHEY, CDR2 SMNVEV, per germline (reference sequence). In DNA form, the CDR3 reads TGTGCCAGCAGTTTATTGGGAGGGAGGTCTGAAGCTTTCTTT. Its translation: CASSLLGGRSEAFF.

DNA for the CDR3: TGTGCCAGCAGCTTAGCAGCGAGGAGCACTGAAGCTTTCTTT. It translates to CASSLAARSTEAFF. V and J are TRBV7-2 and TRBJ1-1; no clear D. Trimming shortened V by 0 bases and J by 4 bases, and 9 bases separated the two germline ends. CDR1 is SGHTA, CDR2 FQGNSA, per germline. This CDR3 comprises 14 residues.

This clone was seen once. The chain joins TRBV4-1 to TRBJ1-6; 10 positions agree with TRBD1. The CDR3 length is 16 residues. Per the germline V gene, CDR1 is MGHRA and CDR2 is YSYEKL. V was clipped by 5 bases and J by 6 bases; unmatched bases: 7. CDR3 amino acids: CASSVGQGIGNSPLHF. As DNA, the CDR3 is TGCGCCAGCAGCGTGGGACAGGGGATTGGTAATTCACCCCTCCACTTT.

V and J are TRBV4-2 and TRBJ2-2; D ambiguous. In germline, CDR1 is LGHNA, CDR2 YNFKEQ. The CDR3 has 14 residues. V lost 3 bases to trimming and J lost 0 bases, with 5 bases between them. CDR3 sequence: CASSHGPNTGELFF. CDR3 sequence (DNA): TGTGCCAGCAGCCATGGACCGAACACCGGGGAGCTGTTTTTT.

The gene calls are TRBV25-1 and TRBJ2-2; D gene ambiguous. The CDR3 extends over 16 amino acids. Trimming left V 1 base short and J 1 base short, with 10 bases between. Per germline, CDR1 MGHDK and CDR2 SYGVNS. This CDR3 is CASSESLLENTGELFF. CDR3 in DNA: TGTGCCAGCAGTGAATCACTTCTCGAGAACACCGGGGAGCTGTTTTTT.

This clone was seen more than once but under ten times. The chain employs TRBV27 and TRBJ2-1; 15 bases agree with TRBD2. CDR1 and CDR2 (germline): MNHEY, SMNVEV (reference sequence). The CDR3 is made up of 16 amino acids. V trimming: 6 bases; J trimming: 8 bases; junction bases outside the gene matches: 8. The CDR3 DNA reads TGTGCCAGCAGCCGGACTAGCGGGAGGGCCTCGGATGAGCAGTTCTTC. Its translation is CASSRTSGRASDEQFF.

This sequence joins TRBV6-6 and TRBJ1-2; the match to TRBD1 covers 10 bases. The CDR3 is 16 amino acids. In germline, CDR1 is MNHNY, CDR2 SVGAGI (reference sequence). The V gene end was trimmed by 5 bases and the J gene end by 8 bases; junction bases not matched to a gene: 14. The CDR3 spells CASSRDRGGKAGGYTF. The CDR3, as DNA: TGTGCCAGCAGTCGGGACAGGGGAGGGAAAGCGGGCGGCTACACCTTC.

This chain joins TRBV11-2 and TRBJ2-1; 10 bases are a match to TRBD2. V dropped 5 bases and J dropped 3; count of bases not matched to a gene: 4. The CDR3 length is 15 residues. CDR1 is SGHAT and CDR2 is FQNNGV in the germline V gene. The CDR3 protein is CASSPRTSGYNEQFF. In DNA form, the CDR3 reads TGTGCCAGCAGCCCAAGGACTAGCGGCTACAATGAGCAGTTCTTC.

The rearrangement links TRBV27 to TRBJ2-7; possibly TRBD1 for D (6 bases). Germline V gene sequence: CDR1 MNHEY, CDR2 SMNVEV (reference sequence). This CDR3 comprises 15 residues. V lost 7 bases and J 0 bases, leaving 16 bases between the germline ends. CDR3 DNA sequence: TGTGCCAGCATTAGAGGACAGACAAGCTCCTACGAGCAGTACTTC. Its translation: CASIRGQTSSYEQYF.